The entry below gives a single T cell receptor (beta chain) sequence along with its context. Its matching antigen is unknown. V lost 4 bases to trimming and J lost 4 bases, with 11 bases between them. Per germline, CDR1 SQVTM and CDR2 ANQGSEA. This CDR3 spans 13 amino acids. This sample is drawn from a study of vaccination effects on CD4 cells after COVID-19. Study-wide context: After expansion with viral peptide pools in the ViraFEST assay, antigen-specific CD4+ T cells were sequenced. Convalescent patient samples, from a couple of individuals, date to 16 days and one week before vaccination.

The table came from immunoSEQ multiplex PCR; TCRdb's copy has only in-frame clones and leaves some out. The sample records under 50,000 clones, about 76% being singletons. Subsequent to a culture period of around eleven days, CD4+ T cells were isolated. This individual tested PCR-positive for SARS-CoV-2 infection between March and December 2020. On day 3 and again on day 7, half the medium was replaced with IL-2 medium. This chain links TRBV29-1 with TRBJ2-1; D is possibly TRBD2 (5 bases). The sequence came from a human donor who had a prior SARS-CoV-2 infection. The sample was CD4+ T cells from PBMCs cultured without peptide, taken before COVID-19 vaccination. The chain's CDR3 is CSVGRSGYNEQFF. The CDR3 DNA is TGCAGCGTTGGTCGATCGGGGTACAATGAGCAGTTCTTC.